A single sample is the source of the 16 T cell receptor beta chains below, sequenced in a study of blood T cell repertoires in COVID-19. Produced via immunoSEQ multiplex PCR; TCRdb's table is partial and in-frame only. The data show around 360,000 clones, with more than 85% seen just once and around 3% held by the top ten. The sequencing input was PBMCs or T cells enriched from blood (not recorded which). These receptors all come from a woman aged 25 to 39 who had recovered from COVID-19.

The CDR3 protein is CSVETLVQTYNEQFF. The DNA for the CDR3 is TGCAGCGTTGAAACCCTGGTCCAGACCTACAATGAGCAGTTCTTC. The chain links TRBV29-1 to TRBJ2-1; no clear D gene. Trimming shortened V by 2 bases and J by 2 bases, and 13 bases separated the two germline ends. Germline V lookup: CDR1 SQVTM, CDR2 ANQGSEA. CDR3 size: 15 residues.

The chain uses TRBV12-5 and TRBJ1-2; TRBD1 agrees at 8 bases. The germline V gene encodes CDR1 LGHNT and CDR2 FRNRAP. The CDR3 contains 17 residues. J gave up 2 bases and V 0 bases, and 8 bases lay outside the gene matches. Written as DNA, the CDR3 is TGTGCTAGTGGTTTGGTACTAGGGCCAGGGGGCAACTATGGCTACACCTTC. Translated, it gives CASGLVLGPGGNYGYTF.

For the CDR3, the DNA is TGTGCCAGCAGCGAGGGGGGGGACAGGGCAGATCAGCCCCAGCATTTT. Amino acids: CASSEGGDRADQPQHF. V usage is TRBV5-4 and J usage is TRBJ1-5, with TRBD1 identical over 9 bases. The V and J ends lost 4 bases and 5 bases, in that order; junction bases with no gene match: 10. CDR3 length equals 16 residues. Germline V CDR1 and CDR2: SGHNT, YYREEE (reference sequence).

This clone came up a few times. The genes are TRBV18 and TRBJ1-1; D is uncertain. Germline V gives CDR1 KGHSH, CDR2 LQKENI. This CDR3 has 13 amino acids. Between the trimmed V and J ends, which lost 2 bases and 4 bases, there was a span of 8 bases. CDR3: CASSPYVRTEAFF. The CDR3 DNA is TGTGCCAGCTCACCATATGTGCGCACTGAAGCTTTCTTT.

This clone is a singleton in its sample. CDR3 sequence reads: CASTHPGRPGELFF. The CDR3 nucleotides are TGTGCCAGCACCCACCCCGGGAGGCCCGGGGAGCTGTTTTTT. The rearrangement joins TRBV28 to TRBJ2-2; TRBD2 matches 7 bases. CDR1 MDHEN and CDR2 SYDVKM come from the germline V gene. V gave up 7 bases and J gave up 6 bases; unmatched junction bases: 8. CDR3 length: 14 amino acids.

This chain links TRBV2 with TRBJ1-1, with 8 nucleotides matching TRBD1. Looked up from germline, CDR1 is SNHLY and CDR2 is FYNNEI. The CDR3 runs 11 residues. V shed 6 bases and J 11 bases; nucleotides not matched to a gene: 5. The CDR3 here is CASRAGGLAFF. Here the CDR3 DNA reads TGTGCCAGCAGGGCAGGGGGCTTGGCTTTCTTT. Full variable domain (rest looked up from reference TRBV2 and TRBJ1-1): EPEVTQTPSHQVTQMGQEVILRCVPISNHLYFYWYRQILGQKVEFLVSFYNNEISEKSEIFDDQFSVERPDGSNFTLKIRSTKLEDSAMYFCASRAGGLAFFGQGTRLTVV.

This clone was seen more than once but under ten times. This chain connects TRBV20-1 to TRBJ2-1; D is unclear. CDR1 is DFQATT, CDR2 SNEGSKA, per germline (reference sequence). There are 11 residues in the CDR3. Deletions cut 3 bases from V and 4 bases from J, with 4 bases between. CDR3 nucleotide sequence: TGCAGTGCTAGCCAATACAATGAGCAGTTCTTC. Translated, it gives CSASQYNEQFF.

This rearrangement joins TRBV15 to TRBJ2-7; 9 bases are a match to TRBD1. CDR3 length: 13 amino acids. V shed 6 bases, J shed 6 bases, and the junction held 6 bases outside the gene matches. Germline V lookup: CDR1 LNHNV, CDR2 YYDKDF (reference sequence). This chain's CDR3 is CATRGQGLSEQYF. The CDR3, as DNA: TGTGCCACCAGGGGACAGGGACTCTCCGAGCAGTACTTC. Drawing the rest from reference TRBV15 and TRBJ2-7, the complete variable domain is DAMVIQNPRYQVTQFGKPVTLSCSQTLNHNVMYWYQQKSSQAPKLLFHYYDKDFNNEADTPDNFQSRRPNTSFCFLDIRSPGLGDTAMYLCATRGQGLSEQYFGPGTRLTVT.

This chain links TRBV11-2 with TRBJ1-5; 10 bases match TRBD1. The CDR3 covers 16 residues. Unmatched junction bases numbered 6, after V lost 6 bases and J lost 1 base. In germline, CDR1 is SGHAT, CDR2 FQNNGV. For the CDR3, the DNA is TGTGCCAGCAGTTTATCGACAGGGGGCAGCAATCAGCCCCAGCATTTT. Amino acids: CASSLSTGGSNQPQHF.

This chain connects TRBV27 to TRBJ2-6; possibly TRBD2 for D (5 bases). V was pared by 4 bases and J by 0 bases, with 10 bases between. This CDR3 contains 16 residues. The germline CDR1 and CDR2 sequences are MNHEY and SMNVEV (reference sequence). DNA for the CDR3: TGTGCCAGCAGTTCTCACGGGATCTCTGGGGCCAACGTCCTGACTTTC. Translation: CASSSHGISGANVLTF. Variable domain in full (rest from reference TRBV27 and TRBJ2-6): EAQVTQNPRYLITVTGKKLTVTCSQNMNHEYMSWYRQDPGLGLRQIYYSMNVEVTDKGDVPEGYKVSRKEKRNFPLILESPSPNQTSLYFCASSSHGISGANVLTFGAGSRLTVL.

The chain carries TRBV7-2 and TRBJ2-7; TRBD2 aligns across 7 bases. After removal of 1 base from V and 0 bases from J, the junction contained 6 bases not matched to a gene. CDR1 and CDR2 from the germline V gene are SGHTA and FQGNSA. The CDR3 is made up of 16 amino acids. The CDR3 DNA follows: TGTGCCAGCAGCTTAGTAAGCGGGACTAACTCCTACGAGCAGTACTTC. This gives the protein CASSLVSGTNSYEQYF.

The chain carries TRBV19 and TRBJ1-2; possible D gene TRBD1, 5 bases. V dropped 5 bases and J dropped 4 bases, with 17 bases sitting between them. This CDR3 comprises 15 residues. Germline loops: CDR1 LNHDA, CDR2 SQIVND (reference sequence). CDR3 bases: TGTGCCAGTAGTGGGGCGGGGGAAAAACTCTATGGCTACACCTTC. Encoded protein: CASSGAGEKLYGYTF.

The J gene is TRBJ2-3, the V gene TRBV4-2; TRBD2 matches at 11 bases. Germline CDR1 and CDR2: LGHNA and YNFKEQ. CDR3 length: 16 residues. V shed 4 bases, J shed 4 bases, and the junction held 7 bases outside the gene matches. CDR3 in amino acids: CASSPLTSGSSDTQYF. CDR3 sequence (DNA): TGTGCCAGCAGCCCGTTAACTAGCGGGAGCTCAGATACGCAGTATTTT.

A single count supports this clone. The chain is built from TRBV28 and TRBJ2-2, with D tentatively TRBD1 (6 bases). CDR1 is MDHEN and CDR2 is SYDVKM in the germline V gene. The V end was cut by 4 bases, the J end by 6 bases, with 12 bases between. The CDR3 has 14 amino acids. CDR3 nucleotides: TGTGCCAGCAGTTCGTACAGGGTACCCGGGGAGCTGTTTTTT. As protein: CASSSYRVPGELFF.

The J gene is TRBJ2-1, the V gene TRBV19; D uncertain. Looked up from germline, CDR1 is LNHDA and CDR2 is SQIVND (reference sequence). This CDR3 is built from 11 residues. V was clipped by 3 bases and J by 13 bases, with 10 bases between them. The DNA for the CDR3 is TGTGCCAGTAGTATGGGCCTGCTTCAGTTCTTC. As protein: CASSMGLLQFF.

V and J are TRBV7-9 and TRBJ2-1, with D possibly being TRBD2 (6 bases). The length of the CDR3 is 16 residues. The germline CDR1 and CDR2 sequences are SEHNR and FQNEAQ (reference sequence). With 1 base removed from V and 7 bases from J, the gap between germline ends came to 17 bases. CDR3 sequence reads: CASSLVVGSGKNEQFF. As DNA, the CDR3 is TGTGCCAGCAGCTTAGTGGTCGGGAGCGGTAAGAATGAGCAGTTCTTC.